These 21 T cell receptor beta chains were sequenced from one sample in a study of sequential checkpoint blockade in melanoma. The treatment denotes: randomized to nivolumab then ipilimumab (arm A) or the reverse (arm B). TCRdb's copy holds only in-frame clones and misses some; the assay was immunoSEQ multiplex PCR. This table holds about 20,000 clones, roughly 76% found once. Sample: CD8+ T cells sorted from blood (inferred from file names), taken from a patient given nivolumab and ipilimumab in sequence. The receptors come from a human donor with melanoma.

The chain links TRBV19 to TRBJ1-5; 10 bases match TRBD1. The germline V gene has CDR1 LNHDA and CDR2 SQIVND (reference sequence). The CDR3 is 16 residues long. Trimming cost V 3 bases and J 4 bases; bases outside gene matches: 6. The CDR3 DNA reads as TGTGCCAGTAGTATTGGCGGGACAGGGGCAAATCAGCCCCAGCATTTT. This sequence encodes CASSIGGTGANQPQHF. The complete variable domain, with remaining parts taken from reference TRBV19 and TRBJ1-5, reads DGGITQSPKYLFRKEGQNVTLSCEQNLNHDAMYWYRQDPGQGLRLIYYSQIVNDFQKGDIAEGYSVSREKKESFPLTVTSAQKNPTAFYLCASSIGGTGANQPQHFGDGTRLSIL.

CDR3 DNA: TGCAGCGTGAGGGAGTTTGTGAAGACCCAGTACTTC. It specifies CSVREFVKTQYF. This chain links TRBV29-1 with TRBJ2-5; weak D call: TRBD2 (5 bases). In germline, CDR1 is SQVTM, CDR2 ANQGSEA. V was cut by 6 bases and J by 6 bases, with 14 bases left in between. The CDR3 loop spans 12 amino acids.

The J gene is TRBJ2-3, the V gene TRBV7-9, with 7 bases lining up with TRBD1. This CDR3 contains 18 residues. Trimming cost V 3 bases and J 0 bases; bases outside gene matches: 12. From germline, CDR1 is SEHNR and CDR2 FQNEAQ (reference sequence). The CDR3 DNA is TGTGCCAGCAGCTTGCCCATCGGGACAGACCTTAGCACAGATACGCAGTATTTT. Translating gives CASSLPIGTDLSTDTQYF.

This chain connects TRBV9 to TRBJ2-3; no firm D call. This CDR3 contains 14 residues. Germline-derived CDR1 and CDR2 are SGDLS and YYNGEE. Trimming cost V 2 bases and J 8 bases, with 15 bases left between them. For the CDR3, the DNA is TGTGCCAGCAGCGTGGGCTCTCTTCTCTCTACGCAGTATTTT. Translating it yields CASSVGSLLSTQYF.

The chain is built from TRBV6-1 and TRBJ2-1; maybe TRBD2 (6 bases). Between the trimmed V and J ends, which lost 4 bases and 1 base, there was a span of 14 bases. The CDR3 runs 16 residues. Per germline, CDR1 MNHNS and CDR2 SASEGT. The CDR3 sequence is CASSAPEGRSYNEQFF. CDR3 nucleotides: TGTGCCAGCAGTGCCCCAGAGGGGAGGTCCTACAATGAGCAGTTCTTC.

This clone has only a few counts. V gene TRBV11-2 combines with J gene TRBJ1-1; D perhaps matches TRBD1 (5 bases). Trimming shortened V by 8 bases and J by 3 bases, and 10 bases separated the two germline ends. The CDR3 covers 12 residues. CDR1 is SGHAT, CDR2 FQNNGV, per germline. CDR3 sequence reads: CASRAGYTEAFF. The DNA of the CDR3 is TGTGCCAGCCGGGCAGGGTACACTGAAGCTTTCTTT.

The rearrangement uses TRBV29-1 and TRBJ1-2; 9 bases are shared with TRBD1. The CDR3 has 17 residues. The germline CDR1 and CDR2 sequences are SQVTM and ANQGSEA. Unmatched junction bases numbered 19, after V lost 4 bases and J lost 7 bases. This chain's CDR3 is CSVGRQWGTGSLSGYTF. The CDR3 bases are TGCAGCGTTGGCCGTCAGTGGGGGACAGGGTCCCTTTCTGGCTACACCTTC.

The CDR3 protein is CASSFQGFGYTF. The CDR3, as DNA: TGTGCCAGCAGTTTTCAGGGGTTTGGCTACACCTTC. The rearrangement uses TRBV28 and TRBJ1-2; D might be TRBD1 (6 bases). Germline lookup yields CDR1 MDHEN and CDR2 SYDVKM. The CDR3 has 12 residues. Trimming removed 3 bases at V and 7 bases at J, with 9 bases between.

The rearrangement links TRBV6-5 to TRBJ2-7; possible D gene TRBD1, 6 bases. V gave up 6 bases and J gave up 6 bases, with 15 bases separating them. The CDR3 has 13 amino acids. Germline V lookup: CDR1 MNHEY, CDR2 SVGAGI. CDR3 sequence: CASSRLQGSEQYF. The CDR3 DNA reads TGTGCCAGCAGCCGCCTCCAGGGGAGCGAGCAGTACTTC.

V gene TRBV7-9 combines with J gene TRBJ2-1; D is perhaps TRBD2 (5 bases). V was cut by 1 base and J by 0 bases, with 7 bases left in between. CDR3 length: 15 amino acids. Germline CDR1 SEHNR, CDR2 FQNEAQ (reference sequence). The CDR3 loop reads CASSLVLGSYNEQFF. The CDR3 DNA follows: TGTGCCAGCAGCTTAGTACTAGGCTCCTACAATGAGCAGTTCTTC.

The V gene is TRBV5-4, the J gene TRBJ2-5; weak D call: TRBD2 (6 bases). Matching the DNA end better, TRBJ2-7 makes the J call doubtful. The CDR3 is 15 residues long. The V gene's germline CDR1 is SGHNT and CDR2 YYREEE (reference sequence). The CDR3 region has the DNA TGTGCCAGCAGCACCTCGGACACGGGAGCCTACGAGCAGTACTTC. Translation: CASSTSDTGAYEQYF.

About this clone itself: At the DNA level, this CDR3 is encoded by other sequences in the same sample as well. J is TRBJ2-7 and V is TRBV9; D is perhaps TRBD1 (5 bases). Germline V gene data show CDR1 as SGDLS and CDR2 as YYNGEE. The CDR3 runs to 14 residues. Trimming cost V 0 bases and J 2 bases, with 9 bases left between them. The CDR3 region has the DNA TGTGCCAGCAGCGTAGGGGGCAGAGCCTACGAGCAGTACTTC. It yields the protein CASSVGGRAYEQYF.

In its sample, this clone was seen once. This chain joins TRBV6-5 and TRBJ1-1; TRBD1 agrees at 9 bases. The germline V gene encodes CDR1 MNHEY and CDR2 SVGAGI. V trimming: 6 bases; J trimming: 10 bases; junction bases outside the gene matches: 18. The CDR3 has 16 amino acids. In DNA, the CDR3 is TGTGCCAGCAGCTACCAAACCAGGACAGGGGAAATTGGAGCTTTCTTT. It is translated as CASSYQTRTGEIGAFF.

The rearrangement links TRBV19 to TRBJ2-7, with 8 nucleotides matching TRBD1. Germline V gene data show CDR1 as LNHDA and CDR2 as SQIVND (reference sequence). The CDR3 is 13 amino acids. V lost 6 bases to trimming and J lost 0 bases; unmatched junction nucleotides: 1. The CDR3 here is CASRGQDSYEQYF. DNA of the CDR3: TGTGCCAGTAGGGGACAGGACTCCTACGAGCAGTACTTC.

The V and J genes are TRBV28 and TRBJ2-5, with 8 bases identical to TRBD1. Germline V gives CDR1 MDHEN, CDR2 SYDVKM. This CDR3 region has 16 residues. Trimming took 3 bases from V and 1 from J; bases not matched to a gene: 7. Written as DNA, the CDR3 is TGTGCCAGCAGTTTCGTGACAGGGGATCCCCAAGAGACCCAGTACTTC. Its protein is CASSFVTGDPQETQYF.

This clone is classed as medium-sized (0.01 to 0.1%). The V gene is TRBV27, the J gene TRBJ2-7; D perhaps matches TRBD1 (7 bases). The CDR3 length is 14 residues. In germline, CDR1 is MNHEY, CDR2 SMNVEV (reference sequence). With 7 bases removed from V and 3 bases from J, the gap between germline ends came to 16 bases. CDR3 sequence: CASMGAQGGYEQYF. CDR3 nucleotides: TGTGCCAGCATGGGGGCCCAGGGGGGCTACGAGCAGTACTTC.

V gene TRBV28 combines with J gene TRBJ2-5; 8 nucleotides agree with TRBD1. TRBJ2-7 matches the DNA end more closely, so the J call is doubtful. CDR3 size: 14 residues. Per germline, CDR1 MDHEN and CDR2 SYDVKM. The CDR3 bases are TGTGCCAGCAGGAACCTCAGGGGGCCGGGCGAGCAGTACTTC. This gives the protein CASRNLRGPGEQYF.

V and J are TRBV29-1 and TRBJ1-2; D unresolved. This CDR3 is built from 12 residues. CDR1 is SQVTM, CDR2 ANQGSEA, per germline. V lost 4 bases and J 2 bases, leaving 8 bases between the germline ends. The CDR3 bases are TGCAGCGTTGCGGCGGGGAACTATGGCTACACCTTC. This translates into CSVAAGNYGYTF.

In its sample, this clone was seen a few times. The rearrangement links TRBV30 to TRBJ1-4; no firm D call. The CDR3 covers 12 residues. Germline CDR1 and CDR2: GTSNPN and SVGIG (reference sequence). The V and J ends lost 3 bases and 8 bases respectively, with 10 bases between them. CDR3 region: CAWRLAKEKLFF. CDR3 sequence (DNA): TGTGCCTGGAGGTTGGCCAAGGAAAAACTGTTTTTT. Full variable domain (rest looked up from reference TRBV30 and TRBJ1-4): SQTIHQWPATLVQPVGSPLSLECTVEGTSNPNLYWYRQAAGRGLQLLFYSVGIGQISSEVPQNLSASRPQDRQFILSSKKLLLSDSGFYLCAWRLAKEKLFFGSGTQLSVL.

CDR3 protein: CASSVDTDYNEQFF. The CDR3 coding sequence is TGCGCCAGCAGTGTGGACACCGACTACAATGAGCAGTTCTTC. The V and J genes are TRBV10-1 and TRBJ2-1; tentative D call: TRBD1 (5 bases). This CDR3 is 14 amino acids long. Deletions cut 4 bases from V and 3 bases from J, with 10 bases between. CDR1 and CDR2 from the germline V gene are WNHNN and SYGVQD (reference sequence).

The CDR3, as DNA: TGTGCCAGCAGCCCCCACGGGGGGAGCGAAAAACTGTTTTTT. It is translated as CASSPHGGSEKLFF. This chain links TRBV6-1 with TRBJ1-4, with D possibly matching TRBD1 (5 bases). Germline CDR1 MNHNS, CDR2 SASEGT. V lost 6 bases and J lost 8, with 16 bases in between. This CDR3 comprises 14 residues.